This T cell receptor beta chain was sequenced for a study of regulatory dendritic cells for organ transplantation (dated by TCRdb to about 2017). Regarding the complete study: Regulatory dendritic cells were generated from monocytes cultured with vitamin D3 on days 0 and 4 and IL-10 on day 4. To evaluate the response of the DCs to a potent maturation-inducing agent, LPS was added to DC cultures on day 6. TCRbeta repertoires were sequenced from sorted naive and memory CD4+ and CD8+ T cells before and after allostimulation with regulatory or mature dendritic cells.

The cysteine opens and the phenylalanine closes a CDR3 of 13 amino acids. Kept here is only the CDR3 DNA, which spans 39 bases and is read in frame from base 1. Relative to germline, V is 5 bases shorter and J is 5 bases shorter, with 12 bases between their ends. The germline V gene encodes CDR1 SEHNR and CDR2 FQNEAQ (reference sequence). A multiplexed two-step PCR with Vbeta-specific forward primers and Jbeta-specific reverse primers was used to amplify the TCRbeta CDR3 regions. TCRbeta libraries were sequenced on an Illumina instrument through the immunoSEQ service. Per the authors' processing: IMGT annotation was used to assign V, D and J genes, and synthetic CDR3 analogues were used to correct counts for multiplex PCR bias. In the immunoSEQ Analyzer, repertoire clonality was calculated as one minus the normalized Shannon entropy. Clonal expansion was defined using Fisher's exact test with Benjamini-Hochberg false discovery rate control and a two-tailed threshold of P<0.01. This is the immuneACCESS table as TCRdb keeps it, with only in-frame sequences that have V and J called. A part of the clones is gone; compared with another copy, unresolved V genes explain less than half, and the rest is unexplained. D and trimming were read from the DNA, whereas the V and J calls and clone size are those reported in that table. For this sample the table gives approximately 12,000 clones, of which about 56% were detected only once. The top ten clones comprise about 1.2% of the sample.

About this clone itself: No cognate antigen has been identified for it. There are no base qualities to consult, and no much larger clone falls within one base.

Results the study describes overall, beyond this receptor: Of the resting subsets, memory CD8+ T cells had the largest number of alloreactive TCR clonotypes. The authors pointed out considerable heterogeneity between individuals in the alloreactive memory CD8+ T cell pool, and only a couple of subjects were sequenced. In both subjects, allostimulation led to expansion of memory CD8+ clones, though the expansion induced by regulatory dendritic cells appeared to be more limited than that induced by mature dendritic cells. Repertoires were highly diverse in naive CD4+ and CD8+ T cells, less diverse in memory cells, and most oligoclonal in memory CD8+ cells.

Sorted T cell subsets were CFSE-labeled and co-cultured for approximately 5 days with allogeneic regulatory or mature dendritic cells at a 1:10 DC:T ratio. FACS was used to sort naive T cells as CD45RA+ cells and memory T cells as CD45RO+ CD4+ or CD8+ cells. The T cells used for TCR sequencing were obtained from two healthy control subjects. The Qiagen DNeasy Blood & Tissue Kit was used for extraction of genomic DNA. The sequencing input was naive CD8+ T cells from blood cultured with dendritic cells. The label giving this sample's cell subset or site can be read as: CD45RA+ naive T cells. Here the chain combines TRBV7-9 and TRBJ2-5; TRBD2 could be the D gene, as 7 bases match. The TCR originated in a human donor in good health. For the CDR3, the sequence is CASSPGGPETQYF. The DNA is as follows: TGTGCCAGCAGCCCCGGGGGGCCCGAGACCCAGTACTTC.